This T cell receptor beta chain was sequenced during a study of T cell responses to AZD1222 COVID-19 vaccine. Sequencing was performed with immunoSEQ multiplex PCR; in TCRdb, only in-frame clones are kept and a portion is missing. The table includes fewer than 85,000 clones, approximately 83% detected once. Germline V gene data show CDR1 as LNHDA and CDR2 as SQIVND (reference sequence). Between the trimmed V and J ends, which lost 1 base and 0 bases, there was a span of 7 bases. The CDR3 has 15 residues. Overall study results and limits: Clonal diversity may have been underestimated, and the donors were mostly white British, with more females than males. Baseline seropositivity characterized only six AZD1222 recipients. CD4 TCRs associated with vaccination spanned spike, dominating at 160-218 and 743-854.

Concerning this clone: Its antigen is as yet unknown.

The sequencing here drew on peripheral blood, taken 28 days after the second AZD1222 dose. The clonotype was recovered from an adult who received the AZD1222 COVID-19 vaccine. J is TRBJ2-1 and V is TRBV19, with D unclear. The CDR3 protein is CASSIGRSSYNEQFF. The CDR3 nucleotides read TGTGCCAGTAGTATAGGCAGGAGCTCCTACAATGAGCAGTTCTTC.